This T cell receptor (beta chain) was sequenced for a study of cytomegalovirus exposure and HLA in healthy donors. Findings and caveats of the study: Later examination showed HLA-associated TCR beta chains had greater clonal expansion than equally common others. While the bulk of TCR sequences proved rare, some public TCRs turned up in many donors. At a 0.05 false discovery rate, a later analysis found 18,000 or so TCR beta sequences to be associated with HLA alleles.

With regard to this clone: Antigen: not known.

The PCR had 60 Vbeta and 13 Jbeta primers. Sequenced by immunoSEQ multiplex PCR; TCRdb stores in-frame clones only, minus some. The repertoire consists of about 190,000 clones, with 70% to 75% occurring once and the leading ten covering less than 4%. What was sequenced was PBMCs. The TCR originated in a woman in her twenties or thirties in good health and CMV-seropositive.

CDR3 loop: CASSFRGQETQYF. The CDR3 DNA reads TGTGCCAGTAGTTTCCGAGGACAAGAGACCCAGTACTTC. The chain recombines TRBV19 with TRBJ2-5; D ambiguous. The CDR3 is made up of 13 amino acids. CDR1 is LNHDA and CDR2 is SQIVND in the germline V gene (reference sequence). The V gene lost 5 bases and the J gene lost 2 bases, with 9 bases spanning the gap.